A selection of T cell receptor beta chains follows, all from one sample in a study of T cell responses to AZD1222 COVID-19 vaccine. Libraries were prepared by immunoSEQ multiplex PCR; TCRdb keeps only in-frame clonotypes and omits some of them. Of some 120,000 clones in the sample, 92% were seen once. The sample here was peripheral blood, taken on day 0 of AZD1222 vaccination. Receptors were obtained from an adult in good health. Both conserved end residues are trimmed from each CDR3. Clone size, where shown, is once, few, many, or a class for clones that have expanded.

clone size | V gene | CDR3 protein
NA | TRBV7-9 | ASSLVTQPNYGYT
NA | TRBV7-3 | ASSAAPTGLHEQF
NA | TRBV6-5 | ASSYSDGTMNTEAF
NA | TRBV3-1/TRBV3-2 | ASSQTPGTSDNEQF
NA | TRBV5-1 | ASSFRTGANNEQF
NA | TRBV5-8 | ASRLGGGGIPGAF
NA | TRBV5-6 | ASSFQETQY
NA | TRBV5-3 | ARSLKEAGELF
NA | TRBV7-3 | ASSLIGSPFGSSYNEQF
NA | TRBV5-6 | ASSTASVPYEQY
NA | TRBV19 | ASKRDRGNSPLH
NA | TRBV5-4 | ASSLAGGDTQY
few | TRBV6-1 | ASSEQPNQPQH
NA | TRBV24-1 | ATSGGLDYT
NA | TRBV6-5 | AIQQVRAETQY
NA | TRBV19 | ASSSRQAQYNSPLH
NA | TRBV28 | ASKVLTSGSNTRAREQY
NA | TRBV28 | ASSLVQGEAGELF
NA | TRBV28 | ASRWTGYNEQF
NA | TRBV7-6 | ASSLGIRDLRSDNSPLH
few | TRBV5-4 | ASSLGGGTGSGTEAF
NA | TRBV3-1/TRBV3-2 | ASSPIGTTGNTIY
NA | TRBV28 | ASTDRSSYEQY
NA | TRBV6-5 | ASSMPGRTETQY